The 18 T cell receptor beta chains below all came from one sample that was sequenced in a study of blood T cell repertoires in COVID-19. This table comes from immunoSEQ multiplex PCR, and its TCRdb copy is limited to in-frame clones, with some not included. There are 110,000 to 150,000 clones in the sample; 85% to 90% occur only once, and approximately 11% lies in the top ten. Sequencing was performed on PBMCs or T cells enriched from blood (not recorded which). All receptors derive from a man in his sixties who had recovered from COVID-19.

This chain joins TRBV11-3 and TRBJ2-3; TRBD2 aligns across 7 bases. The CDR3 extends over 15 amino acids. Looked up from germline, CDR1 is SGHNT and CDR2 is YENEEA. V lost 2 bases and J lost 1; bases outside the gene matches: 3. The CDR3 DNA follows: TGTGCCAGCAGCTTACTTGCGGGAGGCACAGATACGCAGTATTTT. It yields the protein CASSLLAGGTDTQYF.

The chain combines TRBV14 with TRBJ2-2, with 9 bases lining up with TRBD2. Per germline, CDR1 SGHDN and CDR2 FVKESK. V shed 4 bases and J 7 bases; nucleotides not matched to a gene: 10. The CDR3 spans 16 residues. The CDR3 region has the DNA TGTGCCAGCAGCCTCGTGAGCGGGGGGCTTGGCGGGGAGCTGTTTTTT. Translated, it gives CASSLVSGGLGGELFF. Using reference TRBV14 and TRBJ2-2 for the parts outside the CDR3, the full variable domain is EAGVTQFPSHSVIEKGQTVTLRCDPISGHDNLYWYRRVMGKEIKFLLHFVKESKQDESGMPNNRFLAERTGGTYSTLKVQPAELEDSGVYFCASSLVSGGLGGELFFGEGSRLTVL.

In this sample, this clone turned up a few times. In nucleotides, the CDR3 is TGTGCCAGCAGTCCGGACAGGAGAGCAACTAATGAAAAACTGTTTTTT. It codes for CASSPDRRATNEKLFF. The chain employs TRBV2 and TRBJ1-4; TRBD1 aligns across 7 bases. Germline trimming cut 5 bases from V and 0 bases from J; bases unmatched to any gene: 6. The germline V gene has CDR1 SNHLY and CDR2 FYNNEI. The CDR3 spans 16 residues. Based on the CDR3 plus reference TRBV2 and TRBJ1-4, the full variable domain is EPEVTQTPSHQVTQMGQEVILRCVPISNHLYFYWYRQILGQKVEFLVSFYNNEISEKSEIFDDQFSVERPDGSNFTLKIRSTKLEDSAMYFCASSPDRRATNEKLFFGSGTQLSVL.

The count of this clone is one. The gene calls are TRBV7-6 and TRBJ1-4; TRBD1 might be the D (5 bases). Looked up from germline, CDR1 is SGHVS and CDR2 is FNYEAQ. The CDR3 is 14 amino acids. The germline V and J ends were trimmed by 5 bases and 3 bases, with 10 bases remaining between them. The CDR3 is CASSPRGSNEKLFF. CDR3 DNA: TGTGCCAGCAGCCCTAGGGGTTCTAATGAAAAACTGTTTTTT.

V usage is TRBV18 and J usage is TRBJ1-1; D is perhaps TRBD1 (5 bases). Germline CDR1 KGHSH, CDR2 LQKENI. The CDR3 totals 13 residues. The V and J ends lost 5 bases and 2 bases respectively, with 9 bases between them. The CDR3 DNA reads TGTGCCAGCTCAGCGACAGCCAACACTGAAGCTTTCTTT. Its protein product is CASSATANTEAFF.

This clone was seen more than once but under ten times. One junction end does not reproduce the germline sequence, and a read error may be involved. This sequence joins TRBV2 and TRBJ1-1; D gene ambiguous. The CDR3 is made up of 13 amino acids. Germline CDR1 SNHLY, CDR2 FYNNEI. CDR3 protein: CASSEARMVPTPF. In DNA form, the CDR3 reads TGTGCCAGCAGTGAAGCTCGGATGGTACCGACACCCTTT.

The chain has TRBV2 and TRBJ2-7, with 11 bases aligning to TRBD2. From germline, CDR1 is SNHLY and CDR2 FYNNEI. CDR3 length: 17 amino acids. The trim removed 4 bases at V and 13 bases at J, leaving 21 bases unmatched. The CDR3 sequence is CASSAVIASGRTATTYF. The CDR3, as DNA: TGTGCCAGCAGTGCCGTCATAGCTAGCGGGAGGACCGCCACGACCTACTTC.

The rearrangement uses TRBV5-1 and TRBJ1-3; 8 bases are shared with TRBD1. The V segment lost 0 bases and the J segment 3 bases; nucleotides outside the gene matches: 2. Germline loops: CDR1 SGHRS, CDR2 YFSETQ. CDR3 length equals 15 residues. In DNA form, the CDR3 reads TGCGCCAGCAGCTTGGGGACAGGGAATGGAAACACCATATATTTT. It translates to CASSLGTGNGNTIYF.

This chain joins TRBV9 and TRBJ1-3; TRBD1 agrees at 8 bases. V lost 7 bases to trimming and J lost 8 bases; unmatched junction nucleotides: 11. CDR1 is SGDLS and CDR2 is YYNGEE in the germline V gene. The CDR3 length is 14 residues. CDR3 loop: CASGEWGTGHTIYF. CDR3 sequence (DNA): TGTGCCAGCGGCGAGTGGGGGACAGGTCACACCATATATTTT.

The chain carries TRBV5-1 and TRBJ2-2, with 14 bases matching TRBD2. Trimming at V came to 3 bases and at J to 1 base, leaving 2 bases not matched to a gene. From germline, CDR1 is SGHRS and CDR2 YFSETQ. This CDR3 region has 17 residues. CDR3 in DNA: TGCGCCAGCAGCTCCGGACTAGCGGGGGGGAACACCGGGGAGCTGTTTTTT. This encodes CASSSGLAGGNTGELFF.

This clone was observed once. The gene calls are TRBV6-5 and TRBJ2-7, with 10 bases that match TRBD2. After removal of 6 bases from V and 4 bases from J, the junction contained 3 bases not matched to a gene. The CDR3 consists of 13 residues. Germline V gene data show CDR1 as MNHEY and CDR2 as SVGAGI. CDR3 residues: CASRASGGYEQYF. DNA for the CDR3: TGTGCCAGCAGAGCTAGCGGGGGATACGAGCAGTACTTC.

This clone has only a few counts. The CDR3 DNA sequence: TGTGCCAGCAGCGTAACACACACCCAGATCTCTAACTATGGCTACACCTTC. Translation gives CASSVTHTQISNYGYTF. The rearrangement uses TRBV21-1 and TRBJ1-2; TRBD1 was called by the table and not checked on the DNA. TRBV21-1 is shown as a pseudogene. The CDR3 totals 17 residues.

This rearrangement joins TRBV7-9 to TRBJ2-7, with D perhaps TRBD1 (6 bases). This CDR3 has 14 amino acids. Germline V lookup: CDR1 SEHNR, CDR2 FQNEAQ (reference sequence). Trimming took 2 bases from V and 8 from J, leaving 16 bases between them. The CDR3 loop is CASSLQGSREQQYF. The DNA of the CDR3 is TGTGCCAGCAGCTTACAGGGGTCACGTGAGCAGCAGTACTTC. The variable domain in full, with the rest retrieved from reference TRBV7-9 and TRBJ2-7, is DTGVSQNPRHKITKRGQNVTFRCDPISEHNRLYWYRQTLGQGPEFLTYFQNEAQLEKSRLLSDRFSAERPKGSFSTLEIQRTEQGDSAMYLCASSLQGSREQQYFGPGTRLTVT.

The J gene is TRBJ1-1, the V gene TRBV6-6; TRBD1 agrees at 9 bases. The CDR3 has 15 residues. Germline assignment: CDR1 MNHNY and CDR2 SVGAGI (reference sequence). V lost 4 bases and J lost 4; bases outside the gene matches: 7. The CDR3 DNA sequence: TGTGCCAGCAGTTCGCAAGGACAGGGGAGCACTGAAGCTTTCTTT. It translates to CASSSQGQGSTEAFF.

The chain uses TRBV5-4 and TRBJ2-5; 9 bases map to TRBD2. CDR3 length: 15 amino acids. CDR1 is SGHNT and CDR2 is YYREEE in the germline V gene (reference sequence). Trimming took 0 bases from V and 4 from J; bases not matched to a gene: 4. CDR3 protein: CASSLVGREGETQYF. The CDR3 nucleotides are TGTGCCAGCAGCTTGGTAGGGCGGGAGGGAGAGACCCAGTACTTC.

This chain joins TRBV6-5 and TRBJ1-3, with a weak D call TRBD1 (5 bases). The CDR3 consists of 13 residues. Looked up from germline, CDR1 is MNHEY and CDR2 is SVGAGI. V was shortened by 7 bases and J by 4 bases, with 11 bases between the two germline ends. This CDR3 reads CASNTNRGNTIYF. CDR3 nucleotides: TGTGCCAGCAATACTAACAGGGGAAACACCATATATTTT.

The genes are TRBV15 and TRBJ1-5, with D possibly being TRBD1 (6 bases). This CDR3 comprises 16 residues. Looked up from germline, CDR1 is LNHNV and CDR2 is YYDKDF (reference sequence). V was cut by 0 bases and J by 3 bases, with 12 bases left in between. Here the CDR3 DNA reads TGTGCCACCAGCAGAGATACAGGGATCACCAATCAGCCCCAGCATTTT. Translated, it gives CATSRDTGITNQPQHF.

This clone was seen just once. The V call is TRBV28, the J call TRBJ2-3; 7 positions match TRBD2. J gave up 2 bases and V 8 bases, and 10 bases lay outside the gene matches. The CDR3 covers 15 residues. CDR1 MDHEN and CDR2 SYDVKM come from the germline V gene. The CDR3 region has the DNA TGTGCCAGCTTCCCCGGGGGGACTTTCACAGATACGCAGTATTTT. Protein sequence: CASFPGGTFTDTQYF.